Listed below are T cell receptor beta chains from one sample, sequenced in a study of T cells in Graves' hyperthyroidism and ophthalmopathy. TCRdb fed the multiplex PCR reads into MiXCR, producing one record per CDR3 protein. The data hold about 640,000 distinct CDR3 sequences, with around 21% observed a single time. The sample taken for sequencing was blood. The receptors stem from a man younger than 45 with Graves' ophthalmopathy. Each CDR3 is given with its conserved first and last residue. The order of the fields is D gene, J gene, V gene, clone size, CDR3 protein, CDR3 DNA. A D gene is named only where the DNA matches it firmly. Size is omitted from some rows. Given values are once, few, many or a class for expanded clones.

. | TRBJ2-7 | TRBV30 | . | CAWSSGQGPEQYF | TGTGCCTGGAGTTCTGGGCAGGGTCCCGAGCAGTACTTC
TRBD1 | TRBJ1-5 | TRBV30 | many | CAWSSGQTVNAQHF | TGTGCCTGGAGTTCGGGACAGACAGTGAATGCCCAGCATTTT
TRBD2 | TRBJ2-1 | TRBV12-5 | few | CASGVSGSGNEQFF | TGTGCTAGTGGGGTTAGCGGGAGCGGGAATGAGCAGTTCTTC
TRBD2 | TRBJ2-5 | TRBV5-8 | . | CASSGTNNPETQYF | TGTGCCAGCAGCGGGACTAACAATCCAGAGACCCAGTACTTC
. | TRBJ2-2 | TRBV6-4 | few | CASSVEVTGELFF | TGTGCCAGCAGTGTGGAGGTCACCGGGGAGCTGTTTTTT
. | TRBJ2-7 | TRBV5-1 | . | CASSLTLAVLMGAGYEQYF | TGCGCCAGCAGCTTGACACTAGCAGTGTTAATGGGGGCCGGCTACGAGCAGTACTTC
TRBD1 | TRBJ2-5 | TRBV4-1 | . | CASSRGDRAYQETQYF | TGCGCCAGCAGCCGCGGGGACAGGGCGTACCAAGAGACCCAGTACTTC
. | TRBJ2-7 | TRBV3-1 | many | CASSTVEAYEQYF | TGTGCCAGCAGCACCGTAGAGGCCTACGAGCAGTACTTC
TRBD1 | TRBJ2-7 | TRBV6-1 | . | CASSTGQESSYEQYF | TGTGCCAGCAGTACGGGACAGGAGAGCTCCTACGAGCAGTACTTC
. | TRBJ2-4 | TRBV3-1 | many | CASSHRVNIQYF | TGTGCCAGCAGCCATAGGGTGAACATTCAGTACTTC
TRBD2 | TRBJ2-1 | TRBV15 | . | CATSRDPGLVTNEQFF | TGTGCCACCAGCAGAGATCCGGGACTAGTCACCAATGAGCAGTTCTTC
TRBD1 | TRBJ1-1 | TRBV29-1 | . | CSVTTGGREAFF | TGCAGCGTAACGACAGGGGGCCGGGAAGCTTTCTTT
. | TRBJ2-1 | TRBV4-1 | . | CASSHNRDNEQFF | TGCGCCAGCAGCCATAACAGGGACAATGAGCAGTTCTTC
TRBD1 | TRBJ2-7 | TRBV20-1 | . | CSARTNRGGEQYF | TGCAGTGCTAGGACGAACAGGGGCGGCGAGCAGTACTTC
TRBD2 | TRBJ2-3 | TRBV24-1 | few | CATSFPGLAGGMGDTQYF | TGTGCCACCAGCTTCCCGGGACTAGCGGGAGGGATGGGAGATACGCAGTATTTT
TRBD2 | TRBJ2-2 | TRBV20-1 | . | CSAVLAGRSANTGELFF | TGCAGTGCTGTACTAGCGGGGCGCAGTGCGAACACCGGGGAGCTGTTTTTT
. | TRBJ2-1 | TRBV7-3 | many | CASSLEGAYNEQFF | TGTGCCAGCAGCTTAGAGGGAGCCTACAATGAGCAGTTCTTC
. | TRBJ2-7 | TRBV7-9 | many | CASSPPGHDYEQYF | TGTGCCAGCAGCCCTCCGGGACACGACTACGAGCAGTACTTC
. | TRBJ2-6 | TRBV24-1 | . | CATHGGTGANVLTF | TGTGCCACGCACGGGGGAACTGGGGCCAACGTCCTGACTTTC
. | TRBJ1-1 | TRBV3-1 | . | CASSQTGIMTEAFF | TGTGCCAGCAGCCAAACAGGGATAATGACTGAAGCTTTCTTT
TRBD1 | TRBJ1-1 | TRBV3-1 | many | CASSLDRGGTEAFF | TGTGCCAGCAGCCTTGACAGGGGTGGAACTGAAGCTTTCTTT
. | TRBJ2-7 | TRBV7-2 | . | CASSLGTPTEQYF | TGTGCCAGCAGCTTAGGGACCCCGACCGAGCAGTACTTC
. | TRBJ1-1 | TRBV3-1 | many | CASSQGWGNTEAFF | TGTGCCAGCAGCCAAGGGTGGGGGAACACTGAAGCTTTCTTT
TRBD2 | TRBJ2-5 | TRBV27 | many | CASSYSSILAGQETQYF | TGTGCCAGCAGTTACTCATCCATTCTAGCGGGGCAAGAGACCCAGTACTTC
TRBD1 | TRBJ2-7 | TRBV12-3/TRBV12-4 | . | CASSRYLPGQGGYEQYF | TGTGCCAGCAGTCGGTATCTTCCGGGACAGGGAGGCTACGAGCAGTACTTC
. | TRBJ1-1 | TRBV19 | many | CASRTRSRTANTEAFF | TGTGCCAGTAGGACACGTTCCCGGACGGCGAACACTGAAGCTTTCTTT
TRBD2 | TRBJ2-1 | TRBV12-3/TRBV12-4 | . | CASSLDSGGNNEQFF | TGTGCCAGCAGTTTGGATAGCGGGGGGAACAATGAGCAGTTCTTC
. | TRBJ1-2 | TRBV6-1 | . | CASRDNTGRDYGYTF | TGTGCCAGCAGGGATAATACAGGGAGGGACTATGGCTACACCTTC
. | TRBJ1-5 | TRBV6-1 | . | CASRQGVEGNQPQHF | TGTGCCAGCAGGCAGGGTGTTGAGGGCAATCAGCCCCAGCATTTT
. | TRBJ2-3 | TRBV11-2 | many | CASSLEASYTQYF | TGTGCCAGCAGCTTAGAAGCTAGCTACACGCAGTATTTT
. | TRBJ1-1 | TRBV9 | few | CASSVGTGAMNTEAFF | TGTGCCAGCAGCGTAGGTACAGGAGCCATGAACACTGAAGCTTTCTTT
. | TRBJ1-5 | TRBV12-3/TRBV12-4 | . | CASTRKGVGQPQHF | TGTGCCAGCACCCGGAAAGGGGTGGGTCAGCCCCAGCATTTT
. | TRBJ2-5 | TRBV28 | few | CASRVQRVQETQYF | TGTGCCAGCAGGGTGCAGCGGGTTCAAGAGACCCAGTACTTC
. | TRBJ2-3 | TRBV27 | few | CAAGPLRTDTQYF | TGTGCCGCCGGTCCCCTCCGCACAGATACGCAGTATTTT
TRBD2 | TRBJ2-3 | TRBV7-3 | few | CASSFGTSGRDTQYF | TGTGCCAGCAGCTTCGGGACTAGCGGGAGAGATACGCAGTATTTT
TRBD1 | TRBJ1-3 | TRBV6-1 | . | CASRARTGRNTIYF | TGTGCCAGCAGGGCTAGGACAGGAAGAAACACCATATATTTT
. | TRBJ2-1 | TRBV7-2 | . | CASSRTYLISSYNEQFF | TGTGCCAGCAGCCGGACTTACCTTATAAGCTCCTACAATGAGCAGTTCTTC